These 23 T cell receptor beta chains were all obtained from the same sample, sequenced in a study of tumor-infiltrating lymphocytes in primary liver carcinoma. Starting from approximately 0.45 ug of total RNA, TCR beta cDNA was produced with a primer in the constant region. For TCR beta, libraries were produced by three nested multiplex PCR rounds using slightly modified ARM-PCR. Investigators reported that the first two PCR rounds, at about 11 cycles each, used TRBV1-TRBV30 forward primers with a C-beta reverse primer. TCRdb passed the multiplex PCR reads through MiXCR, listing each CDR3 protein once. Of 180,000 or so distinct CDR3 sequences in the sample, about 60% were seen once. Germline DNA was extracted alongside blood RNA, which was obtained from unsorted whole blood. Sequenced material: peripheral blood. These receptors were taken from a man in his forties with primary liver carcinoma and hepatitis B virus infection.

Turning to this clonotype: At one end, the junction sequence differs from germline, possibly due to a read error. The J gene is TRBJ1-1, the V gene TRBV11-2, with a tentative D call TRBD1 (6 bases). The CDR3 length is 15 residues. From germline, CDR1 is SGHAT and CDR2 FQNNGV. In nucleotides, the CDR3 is TGTGCCAGTAGCTTCCTAGGACAGCAGAACACTGAAGCTTTCTTT. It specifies CASSFLGQQNTEAFF.

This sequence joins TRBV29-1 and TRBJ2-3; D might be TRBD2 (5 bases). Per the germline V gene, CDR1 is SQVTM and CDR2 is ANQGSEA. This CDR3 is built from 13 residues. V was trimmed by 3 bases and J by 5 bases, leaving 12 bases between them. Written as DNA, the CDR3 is TGCAGCGTTGAGGGCGGGCTGGAAGATACGCAGTATTTT. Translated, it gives CSVEGGLEDTQYF.

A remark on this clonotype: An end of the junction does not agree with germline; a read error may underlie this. The CDR3 loop is CASSYQSTPLERYF. The CDR3 bases are TGTGCCAGCAGTTACCAGTCAACCCCTCTCGAGCGGTACTTC. The chain uses TRBV6-5 and TRBJ2-7; D is unclear. This CDR3 contains 14 residues. Germline assignment: CDR1 MNHEY and CDR2 SVGAGI.

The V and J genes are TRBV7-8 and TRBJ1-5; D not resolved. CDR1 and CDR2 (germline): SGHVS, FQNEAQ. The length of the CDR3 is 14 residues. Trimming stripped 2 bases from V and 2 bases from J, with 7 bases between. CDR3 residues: CASSLQRGNQPQHF. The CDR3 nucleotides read TGTGCCAGCAGCTTACAGAGGGGCAATCAGCCCCAGCATTTT. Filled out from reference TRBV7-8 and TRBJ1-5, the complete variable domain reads GAGVSQSPRYKVAKRGQDVALRCDPISGHVSLFWYQQALGQGPEFLTYFQNEAQLDKSGLPSDRFFAERPEGSVSTLKIQRTQQEDSAVYLCASSLQRGNQPQHFGDGTRLSIL.

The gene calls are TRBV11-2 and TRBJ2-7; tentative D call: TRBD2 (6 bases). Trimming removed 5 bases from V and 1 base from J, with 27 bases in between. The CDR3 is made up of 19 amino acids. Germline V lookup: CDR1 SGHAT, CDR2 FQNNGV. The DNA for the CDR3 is TGTGCCAGCAGCCCACGACTAACGGGAGCTCTAAGTAGGTCCTACGAGCAGTACTTC. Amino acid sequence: CASSPRLTGALSRSYEQYF. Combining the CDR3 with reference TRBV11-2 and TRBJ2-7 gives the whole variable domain EAGVAQSPRYKIIEKRQSVAFWCNPISGHATLYWYQQILGQGPKLLIQFQNNGVVDDSQLPKDRFSAERLKGVDSTLKIQPAKLEDSAVYLCASSPRLTGALSRSYEQYFGPGTRLTVT.

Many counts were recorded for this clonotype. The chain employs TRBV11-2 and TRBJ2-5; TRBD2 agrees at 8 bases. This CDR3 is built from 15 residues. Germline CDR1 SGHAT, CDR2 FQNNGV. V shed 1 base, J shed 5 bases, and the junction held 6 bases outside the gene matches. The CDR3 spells CASSLVAGGAETQYF. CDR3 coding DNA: TGTGCCAGCAGCTTAGTGGCGGGAGGAGCTGAGACCCAGTACTTC.

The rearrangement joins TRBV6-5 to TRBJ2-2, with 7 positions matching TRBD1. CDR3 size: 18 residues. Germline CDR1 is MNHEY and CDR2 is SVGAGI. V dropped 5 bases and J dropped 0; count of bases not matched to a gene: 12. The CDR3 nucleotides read TGTGCCAGCAGTAGGACGAGAGACAGGGCCGCGAACACCGGGGAGCTGTTTTTT. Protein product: CASSRTRDRAANTGELFF.

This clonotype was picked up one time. CDR3 DNA sequence: TGTGCCTGGAGCTCGGCCTACAGGGGAGAGGCCATATATTTT. Protein: CAWSSAYRGEAIYF. The chain is built from TRBV30 and TRBJ1-3; 7 bases are a match to TRBD1. The trim removed 3 bases at V and 11 bases at J, leaving 13 bases unmatched. The CDR3 is 14 residues long. CDR1 and CDR2 from the germline V gene are GTSNPN and SVGIG (reference sequence).

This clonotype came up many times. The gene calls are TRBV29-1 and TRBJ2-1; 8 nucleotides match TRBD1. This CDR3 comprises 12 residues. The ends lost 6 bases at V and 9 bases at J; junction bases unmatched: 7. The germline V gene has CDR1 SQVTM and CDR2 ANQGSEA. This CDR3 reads CSVAPDRGEQFF. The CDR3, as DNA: TGCAGCGTAGCCCCCGACAGGGGTGAGCAGTTCTTC.

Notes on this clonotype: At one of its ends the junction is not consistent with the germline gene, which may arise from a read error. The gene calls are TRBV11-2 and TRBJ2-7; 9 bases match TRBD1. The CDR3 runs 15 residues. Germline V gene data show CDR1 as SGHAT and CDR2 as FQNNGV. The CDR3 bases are TGTGACAGCACCAATAGTGCGGGACAGGGTGGCGAGCAGTACTTC. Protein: CDSTNSAGQGGEQYF.

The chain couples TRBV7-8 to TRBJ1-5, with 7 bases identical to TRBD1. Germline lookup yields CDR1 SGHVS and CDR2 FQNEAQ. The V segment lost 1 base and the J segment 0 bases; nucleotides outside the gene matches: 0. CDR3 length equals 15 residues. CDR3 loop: CASSLGTGSNQPQHF. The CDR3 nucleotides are TGTGCCAGCAGCTTAGGGACAGGTAGCAATCAGCCCCAGCATTTT.

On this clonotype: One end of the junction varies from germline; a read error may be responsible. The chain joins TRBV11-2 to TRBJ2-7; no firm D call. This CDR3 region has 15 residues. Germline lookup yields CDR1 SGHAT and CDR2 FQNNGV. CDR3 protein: CASSPRWDDFYDQYF. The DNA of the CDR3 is TGTGCCAGCAGCCCCCGATGGGATGATTTCTACGATCAGTACTTC.

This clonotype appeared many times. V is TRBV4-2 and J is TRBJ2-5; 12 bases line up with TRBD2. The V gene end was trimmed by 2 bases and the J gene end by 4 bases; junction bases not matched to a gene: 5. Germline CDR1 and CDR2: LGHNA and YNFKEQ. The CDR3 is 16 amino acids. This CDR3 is CASSQRLAGAGETQYF. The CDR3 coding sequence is TGTGCCAGCAGCCAAAGACTAGCGGGAGCGGGAGAGACCCAGTACTTC.

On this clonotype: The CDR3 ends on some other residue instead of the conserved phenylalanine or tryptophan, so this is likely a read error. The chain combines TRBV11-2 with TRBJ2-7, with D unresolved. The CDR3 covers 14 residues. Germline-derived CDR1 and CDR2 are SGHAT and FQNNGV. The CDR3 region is CTSSLTDGAYEQYP. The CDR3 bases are TGTACCAGCAGCTTAACTGACGGAGCCTACGAGCAGTACCCC.

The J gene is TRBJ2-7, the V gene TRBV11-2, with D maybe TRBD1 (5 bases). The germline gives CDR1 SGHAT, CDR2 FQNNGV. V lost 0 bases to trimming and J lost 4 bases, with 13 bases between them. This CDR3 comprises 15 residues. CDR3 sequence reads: CASSLEGAGFYEQYV. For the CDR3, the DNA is TGTGCCAGCAGCTTAGAGGGCGCAGGGTTTTACGAGCAGTACGTC.

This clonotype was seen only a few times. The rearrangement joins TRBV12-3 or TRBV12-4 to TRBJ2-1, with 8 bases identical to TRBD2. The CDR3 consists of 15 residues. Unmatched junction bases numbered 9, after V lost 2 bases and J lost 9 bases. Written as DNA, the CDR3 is TGTGCCAGCAGTTTACAAGCGGGAGTAAGTAGTGAGCAGTTCTTC. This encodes CASSLQAGVSSEQFF.

CDR3 amino acids: CSVEGPTGSGKTQYF. DNA of the CDR3: TGCAGCGTTGAAGGGCCAACGGGGAGCGGGAAGACCCAGTACTTC. The chain carries TRBV29-1 and TRBJ2-5, with 7 bases identical to TRBD2. The CDR3 spans 15 residues. Germline assignment: CDR1 SQVTM and CDR2 ANQGSEA. The V segment lost 1 base and the J segment 6 bases; nucleotides outside the gene matches: 11. Combining the CDR3 with reference TRBV29-1 and TRBJ2-5 gives the whole variable domain SAVISQKPSRDICQRGTSLTIQCQVDSQVTMMFWYRQQPGQSLTLIATANQGSEATYESGFVIDKFPISRPNLTFSTLTVSNMSPEDSSIYLCSVEGPTGSGKTQYFGPGTRLLVL.

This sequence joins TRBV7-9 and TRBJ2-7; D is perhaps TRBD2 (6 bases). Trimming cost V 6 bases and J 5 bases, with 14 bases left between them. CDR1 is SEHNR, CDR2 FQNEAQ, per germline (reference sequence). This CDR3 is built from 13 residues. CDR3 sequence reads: CASRGGTTDEQYF. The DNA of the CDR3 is TGTGCCAGCAGGGGGGGTACAACGGACGAGCAGTACTTC.

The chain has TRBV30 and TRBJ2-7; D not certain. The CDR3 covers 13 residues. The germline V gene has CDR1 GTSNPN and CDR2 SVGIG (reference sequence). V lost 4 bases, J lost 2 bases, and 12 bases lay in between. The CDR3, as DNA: TGTGCCTGGACGGGCCCTAGGACCTACGAGCAGTACTTC. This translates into CAWTGPRTYEQYF.

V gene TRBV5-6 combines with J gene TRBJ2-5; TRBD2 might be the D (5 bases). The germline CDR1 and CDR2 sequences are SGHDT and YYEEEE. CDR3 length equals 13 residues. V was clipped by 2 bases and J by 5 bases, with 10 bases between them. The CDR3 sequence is CASSFGRRETQYF. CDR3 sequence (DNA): TGTGCCAGCAGCTTTGGGAGACGGGAGACCCAGTACTTC.

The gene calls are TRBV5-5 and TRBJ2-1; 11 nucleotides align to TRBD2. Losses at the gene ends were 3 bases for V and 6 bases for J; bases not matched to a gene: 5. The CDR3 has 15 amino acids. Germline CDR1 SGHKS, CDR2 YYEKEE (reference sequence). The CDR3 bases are TGTGCCAGCAGCTGGACCGGGACTAGCGGCAATGAGCAGTTCTTC. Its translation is CASSWTGTSGNEQFF.

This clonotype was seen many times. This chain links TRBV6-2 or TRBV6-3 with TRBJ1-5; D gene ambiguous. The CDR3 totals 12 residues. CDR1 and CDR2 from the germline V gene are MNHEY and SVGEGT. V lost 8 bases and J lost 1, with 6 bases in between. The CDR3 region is CASAGSNQPQHF. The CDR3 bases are TGTGCCAGCGCGGGAAGCAATCAGCCCCAGCATTTT.

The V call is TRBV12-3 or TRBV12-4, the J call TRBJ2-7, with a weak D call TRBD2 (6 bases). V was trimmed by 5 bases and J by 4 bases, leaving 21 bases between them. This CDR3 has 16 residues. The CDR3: CASSLLSLARGYEQYF. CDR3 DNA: TGTGCCAGCAGTCTCCTTAGCCTAGCGAGGGGATACGAGCAGTACTTC.